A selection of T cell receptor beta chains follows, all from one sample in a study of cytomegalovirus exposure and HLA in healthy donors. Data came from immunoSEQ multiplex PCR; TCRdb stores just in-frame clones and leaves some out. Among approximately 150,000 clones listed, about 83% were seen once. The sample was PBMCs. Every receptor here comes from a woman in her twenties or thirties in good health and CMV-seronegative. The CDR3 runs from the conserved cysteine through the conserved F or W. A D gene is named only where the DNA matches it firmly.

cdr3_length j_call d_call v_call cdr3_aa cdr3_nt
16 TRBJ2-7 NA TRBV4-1 CASSQFLGGLSYEQYF TGCGCCAGCAGCCAATTTTTGGGAGGCCTCTCCTACGAGCAGTACTTC
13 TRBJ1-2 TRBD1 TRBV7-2 CASSLGTGLGYTF TGTGCCAGCAGCTTGGGGACAGGGCTAGGCTACACCTTC
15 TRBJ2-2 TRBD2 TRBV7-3 CASSWEGANTGELFF TGTGCCAGCAGCTGGGAGGGCGCGAACACCGGGGAGCTGTTTTTT
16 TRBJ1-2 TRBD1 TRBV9 CASSVGAGGGNYGYTF TGTGCCAGCAGCGTAGGGGCAGGGGGAGGAAACTATGGCTACACCTTC
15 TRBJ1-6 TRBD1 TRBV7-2 CASNPSGGGDSPLHF TGTGCCAGCAACCCCTCAGGGGGTGGGGACTCACCCCTCCACTTT
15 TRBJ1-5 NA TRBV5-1 CASSYYGGSNQPQHF TGCGCCAGCAGCTACTACGGAGGGAGCAATCAGCCCCAGCATTTT
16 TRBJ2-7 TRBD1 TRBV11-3 CASSRDGTGDSYEQYF TGTGCCAGCAGCCGAGACGGTACAGGGGACTCCTACGAGCAGTACTTC
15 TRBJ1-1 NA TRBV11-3 CASSLGGPTNTEAFF TGTGCCAGCAGCTTAGGGGGGCCCACGAACACTGAAGCTTTCTTT
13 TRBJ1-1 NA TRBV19 CASNHRVGTEAFF TGTGCCAGTAATCACAGGGTTGGCACTGAAGCTTTCTTT
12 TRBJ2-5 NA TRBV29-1 CSVEDQGRTQYF TGCAGCGTTGAAGATCAGGGTAGAACCCAGTACTTC
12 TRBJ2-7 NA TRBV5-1 CASSLDGSEQYF TGCGCCAGCAGCTTGGATGGGAGCGAGCAGTACTTC
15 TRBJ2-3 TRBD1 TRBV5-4 CASTRQGGETDTQYF TGTGCCAGTACGAGACAGGGGGGAGAAACAGATACGCAGTATTTT
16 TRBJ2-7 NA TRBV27 CASSLSVRSRSYEQYF TGTGCCAGCAGTTTATCGGTGCGGTCCCGCTCCTACGAGCAGTACTTC
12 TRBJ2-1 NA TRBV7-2 CASSYRQGEQFF TGTGCCAGCAGCTACAGGCAGGGTGAGCAGTTCTTC
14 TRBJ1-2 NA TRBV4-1 CASSQDAPGYGYTF TGCGCCAGCAGCCAAGACGCCCCCGGCTATGGCTACACCTTC
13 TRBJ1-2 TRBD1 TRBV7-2 CASSLYRGYGYTF TGTGCCAGCAGCTTATACAGGGGCTATGGCTACACCTTC
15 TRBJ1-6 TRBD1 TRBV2 CASSATTGGNSPLHF TGTGCCAGCAGTGCCACGACAGGGGGGAATTCACCCCTCCACTTT
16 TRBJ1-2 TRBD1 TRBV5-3 CARSLSQGDRNYGYTF TGTGCCAGAAGCTTGAGCCAGGGGGATCGAAACTATGGCTACACCTTC